This T cell receptor beta chain was identified in a study of control samples from healthy donors and cancer patients. Here immunoSEQ multiplex PCR was the method, and the copy in TCRdb shows in-frame clones only, minus some. The sample includes some 130,000 clones, under 95% of them seen just once. The receptor's source is a man in his fifties with head and neck cancer. The sequencing input was PBMCs.

This CDR3 is CASRGVGETQYF. The CDR3 nucleotides read TGTGCCAGCCGGGGGGTGGGAGAGACCCAGTACTTC. J is TRBJ2-5 and V is TRBV3-1 (or the pseudogene TRBV3-2); 7 bases fit TRBD2. From germline, CDR1 is LGHDT and CDR2 YNNKEL (reference sequence). With 8 bases clipped from V and 4 bases from J, the junction kept 4 bases outside the gene matches. The CDR3 totals 12 residues.